Listed below are T cell receptor beta chains from one sample, sequenced in a study of blood T cell repertoires in COVID-19. Generated by immunoSEQ multiplex PCR, the TCRdb table keeps only in-frame clones and is missing some. The repertoire holds some 200,000 clones, with more than 80% as singletons. The sequenced sample consisted of peripheral blood. These receptors came from a woman aged 60-75 years with acute or convalescent COVID-19. CDR3s include the opening cysteine and the closing phenylalanine or tryptophan. The order of the fields is V gene, clone size, CDR3 protein. Size is omitted from some rows. Given values are once, few, many or a class for expanded clones.

>TRBV6-5|NA
CASRLAGRNTDTQYF
>TRBV2|few
CASNWDSSYEQYF
>TRBV14|NA
CASSIAGGGQYF
>TRBV28|NA
CASSSQGRGFGYTF
>TRBV27|NA
CASSFQGATETQYF
>TRBV19|NA
CASKQTGVGNQPQHF
>TRBV5-1|NA
CASSLGDSVGGYTF
>TRBV19|NA
CASSPLSGYSSYEQYF
>TRBV19|NA
CASGLAGHYNEQFF
>TRBV4-1|NA
CASSSGGGTGSYGYTF
>TRBV30|NA
CAWSTQSLNTEAFF
>TRBV5-6|NA
CASSLEGAGYGYTF
>TRBV29-1|NA
CSGGQVGNTEAFF
>TRBV10-1|NA
CASSESFAPSVDTQYF
>TRBV11-1|NA
CASSALLTSEMFF
>TRBV6-1|few
CASSGKQGAGNQPQHF
>TRBV6-2/TRBV6-3|few
CASSQINRGNIVNTEAFF
>TRBV19|NA
CASSPTSSYEQYF
>TRBV5-6|NA
CASSLVGTDYGYTF
>TRBV9|NA
CASSPPLYNEQFF
>TRBV28|NA
CASSRGQAEVGRADNEQFF
>TRBV9|once
CASSVVAVPYNEQFF
>TRBV5-5|NA
CASSLEAGRETQYF
>TRBV6-5|NA
CASRGQVREAFF
>TRBV7-3|NA
CASSEGAGGTQYF
>TRBV19|NA
CASRPGQANTEAFF
>TRBV19|NA
CASRITGTTSNTGELFF
>TRBV7-2|NA
CAITGASKNIQYF
>TRBV2|once
CASSEWGPGDTEAFF
>TRBV9|NA
CASSAPSGRAGETQYF
>TRBV15|NA
CATSRTKESTEAFF
>TRBV12-2|NA
CASRLPRGGREGGRDTQYF
>TRBV10-3|once
CAIRATGTHYGYTF
>TRBV4-1|NA
CASSNLDLLQYNEQFF
>TRBV30|NA
CAWSFSTGELFF
>TRBV20-1|NA
CSASTGTGTGYTF
>TRBV3-1/TRBV3-2|NA
CASSQATGHRLNEQFF
>TRBV19|NA
CASSIRAAGASEQYF
>TRBV28|NA
CASSLRGTSSNEQFF
>TRBV6-6|once
CASSLRDFPSYNEQFF
>TRBV9|once
CASSVSGSYNEQFF
>TRBV10-3|NA
CAISESRQGAYGYTF
>TRBV2|NA
CASTNPPVSRFF
>TRBV30|NA
CATTVDSRTEAFF
>TRBV9|NA
CASSVETTAYEQYF
>TRBV30|NA
CAWEDYTEAFF
>TRBV6-5|NA
CASIWPGTDTQYF
>TRBV2|NA
CASSVQGRNQPQHF
>TRBV19|NA
CASSIVGTGDFYGYTF
>TRBV19|NA
CASSIQGAENSPLHF
>TRBV6-6|NA
CASTSGGALRNSPLHF
>TRBV20-1|few
CSASGTGGFNEQFF
>TRBV5-1|NA
CASSETGGAGELFF
>TRBV4-2|NA
CASSQKSGVATDTQYF
>TRBV19|NA
CASSITGSQETQYF